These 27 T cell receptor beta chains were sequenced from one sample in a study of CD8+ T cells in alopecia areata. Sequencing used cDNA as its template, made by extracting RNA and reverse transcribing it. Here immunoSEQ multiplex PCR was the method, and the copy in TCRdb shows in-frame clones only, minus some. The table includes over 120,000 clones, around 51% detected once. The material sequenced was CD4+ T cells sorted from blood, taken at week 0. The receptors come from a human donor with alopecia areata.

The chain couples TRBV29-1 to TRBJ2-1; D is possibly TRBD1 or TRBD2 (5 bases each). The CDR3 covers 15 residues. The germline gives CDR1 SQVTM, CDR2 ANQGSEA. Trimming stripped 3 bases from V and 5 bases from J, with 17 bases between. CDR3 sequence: CSVEPGPGTHNEQFF. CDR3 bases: TGCAGCGTTGAGCCGGGCCCCGGGACCCACAATGAGCAGTTCTTC.

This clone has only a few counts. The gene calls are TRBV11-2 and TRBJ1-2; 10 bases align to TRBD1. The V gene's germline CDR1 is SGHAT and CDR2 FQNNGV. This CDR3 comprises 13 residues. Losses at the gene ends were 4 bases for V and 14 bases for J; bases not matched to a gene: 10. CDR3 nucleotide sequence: TGTGCCAGCAGCTCGGGACAGGGGACCCGACCTACCTTC. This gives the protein CASSSGQGTRPTF.

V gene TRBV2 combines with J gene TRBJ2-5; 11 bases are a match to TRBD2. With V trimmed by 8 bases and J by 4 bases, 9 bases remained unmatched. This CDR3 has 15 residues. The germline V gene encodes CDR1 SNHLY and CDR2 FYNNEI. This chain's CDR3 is CASSVAGGPVETQYF. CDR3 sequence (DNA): TGTGCCAGCTCCGTAGCGGGAGGGCCAGTAGAGACCCAGTACTTC.

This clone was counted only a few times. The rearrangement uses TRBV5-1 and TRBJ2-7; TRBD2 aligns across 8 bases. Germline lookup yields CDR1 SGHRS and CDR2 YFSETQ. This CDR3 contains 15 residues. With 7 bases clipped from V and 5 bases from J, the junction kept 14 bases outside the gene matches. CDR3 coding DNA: TGCGCCAGCTCGACAGCGGGAGAGCGGAACAACGAGCAGTACTTC. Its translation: CASSTAGERNNEQYF.

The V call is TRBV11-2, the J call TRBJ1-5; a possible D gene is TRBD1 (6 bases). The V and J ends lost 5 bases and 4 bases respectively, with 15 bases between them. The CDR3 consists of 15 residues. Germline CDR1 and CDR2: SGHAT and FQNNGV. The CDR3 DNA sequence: TGTGCCAGCAGCGAGGTAGGGGGGGCAAATCAGCCCCAGCATTTT. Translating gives CASSEVGGANQPQHF.

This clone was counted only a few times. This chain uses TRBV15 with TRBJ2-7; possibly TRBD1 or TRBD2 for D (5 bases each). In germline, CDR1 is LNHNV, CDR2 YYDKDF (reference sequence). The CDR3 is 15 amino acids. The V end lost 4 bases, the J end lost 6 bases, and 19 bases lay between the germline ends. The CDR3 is CATSNGARPSGEQYF. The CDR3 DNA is TGTGCCACCAGCAACGGGGCGCGGCCCTCGGGCGAGCAGTACTTC.

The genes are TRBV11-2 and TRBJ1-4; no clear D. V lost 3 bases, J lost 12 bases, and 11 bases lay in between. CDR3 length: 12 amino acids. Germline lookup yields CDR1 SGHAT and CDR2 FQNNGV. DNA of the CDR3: TGTGCCAGCAGCTTCCTGGGGTATGAACTGTTTTTT. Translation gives CASSFLGYELFF.

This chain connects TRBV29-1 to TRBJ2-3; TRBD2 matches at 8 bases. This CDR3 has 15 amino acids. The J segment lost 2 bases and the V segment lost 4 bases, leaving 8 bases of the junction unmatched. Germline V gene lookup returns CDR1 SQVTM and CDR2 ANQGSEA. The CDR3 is CSVVSGGDFTDTQYF. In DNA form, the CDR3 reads TGCAGCGTTGTTTCGGGGGGGGACTTCACAGATACGCAGTATTTT.

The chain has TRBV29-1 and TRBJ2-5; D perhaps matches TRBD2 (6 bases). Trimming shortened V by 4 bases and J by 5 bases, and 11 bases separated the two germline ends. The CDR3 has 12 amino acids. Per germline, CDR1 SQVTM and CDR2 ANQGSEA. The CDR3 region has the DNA TGCAGCGTTGTGGCGGGGCGGGAGACCCAGTACTTC. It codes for CSVVAGRETQYF.

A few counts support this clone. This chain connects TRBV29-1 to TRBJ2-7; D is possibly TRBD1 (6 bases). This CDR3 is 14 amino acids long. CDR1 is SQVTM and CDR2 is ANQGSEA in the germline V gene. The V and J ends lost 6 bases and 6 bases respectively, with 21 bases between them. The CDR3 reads CSVKTRFGGLEQYF. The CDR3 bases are TGCAGCGTGAAAACTCGGTTTGGGGGCCTCGAGCAGTACTTC.

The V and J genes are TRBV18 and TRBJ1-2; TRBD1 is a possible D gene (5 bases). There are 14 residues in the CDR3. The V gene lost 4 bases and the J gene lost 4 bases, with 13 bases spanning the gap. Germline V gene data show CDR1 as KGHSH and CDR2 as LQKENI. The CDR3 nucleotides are TGTGCCAGCTCACGGGACGGACTACCCTATGGCTACACCTTC. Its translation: CASSRDGLPYGYTF.

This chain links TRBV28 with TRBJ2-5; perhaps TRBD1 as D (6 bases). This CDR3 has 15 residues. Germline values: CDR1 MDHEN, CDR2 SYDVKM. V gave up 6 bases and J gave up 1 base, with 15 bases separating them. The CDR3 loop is CASSELQGAQETQYF. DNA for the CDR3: TGTGCCAGCAGCGAGCTACAGGGAGCCCAAGAGACCCAGTACTTC.

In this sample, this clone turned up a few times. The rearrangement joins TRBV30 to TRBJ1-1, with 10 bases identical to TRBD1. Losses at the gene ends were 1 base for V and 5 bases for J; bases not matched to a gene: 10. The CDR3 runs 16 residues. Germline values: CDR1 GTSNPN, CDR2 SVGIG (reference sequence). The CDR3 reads CAWSAGQGTYGTEAFF. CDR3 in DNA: TGTGCCTGGAGTGCGGGACAGGGGACATACGGGACTGAAGCTTTCTTT. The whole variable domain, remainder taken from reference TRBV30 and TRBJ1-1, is SQTIHQWPATLVQPVGSPLSLECTVEGTSNPNLYWYRQAAGRGLQLLFYSVGIGQISSEVPQNLSASRPQDRQFILSSKKLLLSDSGFYLCAWSAGQGTYGTEAFFGQGTRLTVV.

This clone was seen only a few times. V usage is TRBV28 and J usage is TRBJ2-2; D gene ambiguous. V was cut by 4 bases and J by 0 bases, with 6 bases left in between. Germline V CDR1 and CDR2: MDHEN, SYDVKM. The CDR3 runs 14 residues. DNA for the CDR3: TGTGCCAGCAGTTCCCCGTCGAACACCGGGGAGCTGTTTTTT. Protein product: CASSSPSNTGELFF.

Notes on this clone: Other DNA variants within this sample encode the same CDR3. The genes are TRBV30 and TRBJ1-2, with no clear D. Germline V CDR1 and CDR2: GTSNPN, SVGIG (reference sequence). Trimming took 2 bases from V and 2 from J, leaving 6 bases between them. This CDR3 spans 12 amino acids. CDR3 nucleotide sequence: TGTGCCTGGAGTACGGGGAACTATGGCTACACCTTC. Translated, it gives CAWSTGNYGYTF. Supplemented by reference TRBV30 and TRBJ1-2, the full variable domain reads SQTIHQWPATLVQPVGSPLSLECTVEGTSNPNLYWYRQAAGRGLQLLFYSVGIGQISSEVPQNLSASRPQDRQFILSSKKLLLSDSGFYLCAWSTGNYGYTFGSGTRLTVV.

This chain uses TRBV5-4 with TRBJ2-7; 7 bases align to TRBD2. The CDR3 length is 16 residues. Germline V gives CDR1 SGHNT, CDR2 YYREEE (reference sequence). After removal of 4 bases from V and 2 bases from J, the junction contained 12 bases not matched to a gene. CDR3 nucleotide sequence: TGTGCCAGCAGCCCCAGAGGCGGGGGAGGGACCTACGAGCAGTACTTC. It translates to CASSPRGGGGTYEQYF. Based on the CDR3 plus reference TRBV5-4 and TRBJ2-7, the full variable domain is ETGVTQSPTHLIKTRGQQVTLRCSSQSGHNTVSWYQQALGQGPQFIFQYYREEENGRGNFPPRFSGLQFPNYSSELNVNALELDDSALYLCASSPRGGGGTYEQYFGPGTRLTVT.

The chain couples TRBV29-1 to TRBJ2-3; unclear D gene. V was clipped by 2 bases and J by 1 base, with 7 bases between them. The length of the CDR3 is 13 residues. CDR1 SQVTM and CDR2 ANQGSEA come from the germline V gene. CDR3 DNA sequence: TGCAGCGTTGAAATGGCTGGCACAGATACGCAGTATTTT. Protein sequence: CSVEMAGTDTQYF.

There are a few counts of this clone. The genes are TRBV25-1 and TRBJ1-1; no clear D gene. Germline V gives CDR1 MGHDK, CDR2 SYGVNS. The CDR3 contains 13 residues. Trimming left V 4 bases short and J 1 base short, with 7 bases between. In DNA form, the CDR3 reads TGTGCCAGCAGTGGGCAATCGAACACTGAAGCTTTCTTT. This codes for CASSGQSNTEAFF.

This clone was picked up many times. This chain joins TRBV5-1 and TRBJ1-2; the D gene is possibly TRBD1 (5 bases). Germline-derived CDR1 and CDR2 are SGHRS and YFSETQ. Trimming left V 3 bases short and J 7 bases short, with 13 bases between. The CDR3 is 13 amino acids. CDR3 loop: CASSSQGSGGYTF. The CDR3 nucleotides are TGCGCCAGCAGCTCTCAGGGTTCGGGTGGCTACACCTTC.

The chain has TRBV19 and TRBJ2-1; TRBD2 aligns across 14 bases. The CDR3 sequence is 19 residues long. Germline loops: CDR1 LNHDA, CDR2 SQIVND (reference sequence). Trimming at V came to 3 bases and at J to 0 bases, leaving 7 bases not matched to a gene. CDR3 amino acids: CASSIGLAGGLLSYNEQFF. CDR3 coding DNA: TGTGCCAGTAGTATCGGACTAGCGGGAGGTCTCCTCTCCTACAATGAGCAGTTCTTC.

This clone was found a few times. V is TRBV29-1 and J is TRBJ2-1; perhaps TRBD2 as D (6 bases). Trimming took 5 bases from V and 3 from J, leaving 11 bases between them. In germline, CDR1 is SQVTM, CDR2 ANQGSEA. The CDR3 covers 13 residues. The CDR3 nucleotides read TGCAGCGTTTCACGGCGGGGCTACAATGAGCAGTTCTTC. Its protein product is CSVSRRGYNEQFF.

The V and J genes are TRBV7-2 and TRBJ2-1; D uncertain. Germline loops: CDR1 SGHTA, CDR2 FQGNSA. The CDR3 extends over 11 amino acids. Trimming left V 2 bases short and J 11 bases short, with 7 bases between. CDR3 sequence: CASSLQYQQFF. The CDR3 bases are TGTGCCAGCAGCTTACAGTATCAGCAGTTCTTC.

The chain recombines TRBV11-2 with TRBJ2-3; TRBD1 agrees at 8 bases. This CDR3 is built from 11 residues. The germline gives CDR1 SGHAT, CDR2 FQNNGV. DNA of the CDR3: TGTGGGACAGGGAACACAGATACGCAGTATTTT. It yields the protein CGTGNTDTQYF.

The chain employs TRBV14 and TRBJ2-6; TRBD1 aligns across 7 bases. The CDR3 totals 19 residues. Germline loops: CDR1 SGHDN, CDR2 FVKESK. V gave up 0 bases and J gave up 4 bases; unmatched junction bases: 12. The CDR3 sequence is CASSQDRGQWAMGANVLTF. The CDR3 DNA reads TGTGCCAGCAGCCAAGATAGGGGACAGTGGGCGATGGGGGCCAACGTCCTGACTTTC. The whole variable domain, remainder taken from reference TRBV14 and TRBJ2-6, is EAGVTQFPSHSVIEKGQTVTLRCDPISGHDNLYWYRRVMGKEIKFLLHFVKESKQDESGMPNNRFLAERTGGTYSTLKVQPAELEDSGVYFCASSQDRGQWAMGANVLTFGAGSRLTVL.

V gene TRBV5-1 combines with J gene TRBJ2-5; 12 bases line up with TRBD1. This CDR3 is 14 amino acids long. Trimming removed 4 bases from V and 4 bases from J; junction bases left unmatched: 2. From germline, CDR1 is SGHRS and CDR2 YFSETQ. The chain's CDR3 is CASSGTGGRETQYF. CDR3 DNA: TGCGCCAGCAGCGGGACAGGGGGCCGAGAGACCCAGTACTTC.

CDR3 nucleotides: TGCAGCGTTGCTCGTCAGATGAACACTGAAGCTTTCTTT. Encoded protein: CSVARQMNTEAFF. The chain links TRBV29-1 to TRBJ1-1; D unclear. Germline V lookup: CDR1 SQVTM, CDR2 ANQGSEA. V was cut by 4 bases and J by 0 bases, with 9 bases left in between. The CDR3 length is 13 residues.

Written as DNA, the CDR3 is TGCAGCATGCGGACAGATTTGAACACTGAAGCTTTCTTT. This translates into CSMRTDLNTEAFF. The chain joins TRBV29-1 to TRBJ1-1; maybe TRBD1 (6 bases). Germline lookup yields CDR1 SQVTM and CDR2 ANQGSEA. Trimming took 8 bases from V and 0 from J, leaving 13 bases between them. This CDR3 has 13 amino acids.